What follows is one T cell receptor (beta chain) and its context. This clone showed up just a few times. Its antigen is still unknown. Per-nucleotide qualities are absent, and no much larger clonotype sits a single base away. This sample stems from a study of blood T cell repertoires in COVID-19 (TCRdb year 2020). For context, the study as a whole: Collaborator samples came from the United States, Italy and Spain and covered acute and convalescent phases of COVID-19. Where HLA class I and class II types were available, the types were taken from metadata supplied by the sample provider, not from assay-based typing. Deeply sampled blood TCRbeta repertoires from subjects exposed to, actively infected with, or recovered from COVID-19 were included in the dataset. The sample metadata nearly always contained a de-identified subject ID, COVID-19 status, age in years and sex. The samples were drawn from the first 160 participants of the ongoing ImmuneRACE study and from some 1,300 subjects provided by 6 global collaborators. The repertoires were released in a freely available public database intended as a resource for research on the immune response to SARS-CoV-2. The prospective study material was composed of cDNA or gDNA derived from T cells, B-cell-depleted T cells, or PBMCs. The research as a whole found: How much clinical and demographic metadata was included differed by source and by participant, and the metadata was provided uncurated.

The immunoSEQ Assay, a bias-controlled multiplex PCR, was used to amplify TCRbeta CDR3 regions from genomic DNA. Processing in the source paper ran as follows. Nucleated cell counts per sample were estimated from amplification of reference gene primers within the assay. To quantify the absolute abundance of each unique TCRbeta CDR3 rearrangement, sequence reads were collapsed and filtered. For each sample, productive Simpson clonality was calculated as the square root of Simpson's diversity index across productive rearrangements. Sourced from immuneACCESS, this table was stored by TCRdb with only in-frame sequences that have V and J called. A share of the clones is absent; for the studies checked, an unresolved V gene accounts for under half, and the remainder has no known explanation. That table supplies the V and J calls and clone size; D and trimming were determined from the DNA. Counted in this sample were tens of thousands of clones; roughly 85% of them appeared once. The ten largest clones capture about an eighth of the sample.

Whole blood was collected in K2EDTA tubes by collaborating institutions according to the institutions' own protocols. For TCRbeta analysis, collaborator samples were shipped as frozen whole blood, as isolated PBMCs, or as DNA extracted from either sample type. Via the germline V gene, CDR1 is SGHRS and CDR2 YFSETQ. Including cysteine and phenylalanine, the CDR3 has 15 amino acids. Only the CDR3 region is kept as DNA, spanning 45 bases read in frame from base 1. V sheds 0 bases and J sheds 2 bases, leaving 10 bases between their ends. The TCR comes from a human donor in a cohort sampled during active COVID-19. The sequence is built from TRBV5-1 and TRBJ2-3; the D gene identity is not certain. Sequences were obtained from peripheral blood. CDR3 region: CASSLDADPTDTQYF. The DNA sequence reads TGCGCCAGCAGCTTGGATGCGGATCCCACAGATACGCAGTATTTT.